Below, 26 T cell receptor beta chains from the same sample are listed, as sequenced in a study of cytomegalovirus exposure and HLA in healthy donors. Amplification used 60 Vbeta primers and 13 Jbeta primers. Sequenced by immunoSEQ multiplex PCR; TCRdb stores in-frame clones only, minus some. The sample carries approximately 150,000 clones, nearly 70% recorded once. Sequencing used PBMCs. The receptors come from a man aged 25-45 years in good health and CMV-seropositive.

This clone appeared once. The chain links TRBV5-6 to TRBJ1-6; TRBD1 matches 10 bases. Losses at the gene ends were 0 bases for V and 12 bases for J; bases not matched to a gene: 12. Germline V CDR1 and CDR2: SGHDT, YYEEEE. The CDR3 contains 17 residues. The chain's CDR3 is CASSLDRTGGIYGPLHF. DNA of the CDR3: TGTGCCAGCAGCTTGGATCGGACAGGGGGGATCTATGGACCCCTCCACTTT.

The chain joins TRBV28 to TRBJ1-5; D might be TRBD1 (5 bases). The V and J ends lost 7 bases and 6 bases respectively, with 16 bases between them. The V gene's germline CDR1 is MDHEN and CDR2 SYDVKM. This CDR3 is 14 amino acids long. Here the CDR3 reads CASTRQSDGQPQHF. In nucleotides, the CDR3 is TGTGCCAGCACTAGACAGTCTGACGGTCAGCCCCAGCATTTT.

The V and J genes are TRBV16 and TRBJ2-7; maybe TRBD1 (6 bases). CDR3 length: 13 amino acids. In germline, CDR1 is KGHSY, CDR2 FQNENV. V was cut by 3 bases and J by 7 bases, with 13 bases left in between. The CDR3 loop reads CASSQPGVGEQYF. DNA of the CDR3: TGTGCCAGCAGCCAGCCAGGGGTGGGGGAGCAGTACTTC.

The rearrangement joins TRBV7-2 to TRBJ2-7; 7 bases are a match to TRBD2. The germline gives CDR1 SGHTA, CDR2 FQGNSA. The CDR3 loop spans 15 amino acids. Unmatched junction bases numbered 10, after V lost 5 bases and J lost 3 bases. DNA of the CDR3: TGTGCCAGCAGCGCAGGCGCTAGCGGAATCTACGAGCAGTACTTC. Translated: CASSAGASGIYEQYF. The full variable domain, with the rest looked up from reference TRBV7-2 and TRBJ2-7, is GAGVSQSPSNKVTEKGKDVELRCDPISGHTALYWYRQSLGQGLEFLIYFQGNSAPDKSGLPSDRFSAERTGGSVSTLTIQRTQQEDSAVYLCASSAGASGIYEQYFGPGTRLTVT.

CDR3 DNA: TGTGCCAGCAGCTTAGGAGGGACTGGAGAAGAGACCCAGTACTTC. Residues: CASSLGGTGEETQYF. The rearrangement joins TRBV11-3 to TRBJ2-5; D perhaps matches TRBD2 (6 bases). The CDR3 has 15 amino acids. With 1 base removed from V and 3 bases from J, the gap between germline ends came to 12 bases. The germline V gene has CDR1 SGHNT and CDR2 YENEEA.

V gene TRBV11-2 combines with J gene TRBJ1-2, with 7 bases fitting TRBD1. Germline V gene sequence: CDR1 SGHAT, CDR2 FQNNGV. The CDR3 has 14 amino acids. After removal of 1 base from V and 6 bases from J, the junction contained 5 bases not matched to a gene. This chain's CDR3 is CASSLADRTDGYTF. The CDR3 DNA is TGTGCCAGCAGCTTAGCGGACAGGACCGATGGCTACACCTTC.

CDR3 nucleotides: TGTGCCAGCAGTGCTCACTCGGGGGACAGGGTTAAAATCCAGCCCCAGCATTTT. Protein: CASSAHSGDRVKIQPQHF. V and J are TRBV25-1 and TRBJ1-5, with 9 bases that match TRBD1. The J segment lost 7 bases and the V segment lost 4 bases, leaving 17 bases of the junction unmatched. The CDR3 covers 18 residues. Germline V gives CDR1 MGHDK, CDR2 SYGVNS. Variable domain in full (rest from reference TRBV25-1 and TRBJ1-5): EADIYQTPRYLVIGTGKKITLECSQTMGHDKMYWYQQDPGMELHLIHYSYGVNSTEKGDLSSESTVSRIRTEHFPLTLESARPSHTSQYLCASSAHSGDRVKIQPQHFGDGTRLSIL.

This clone was counted only a few times. The CDR3 reads CASRISGQETQYF. In DNA, the CDR3 is TGTGCCAGCAGAATAAGCGGCCAAGAGACCCAGTACTTC. The rearrangement joins TRBV6-1 to TRBJ2-5; D possibly corresponds to TRBD2 (5 bases). The CDR3 totals 13 residues. Germline assignment: CDR1 MNHNS and CDR2 SASEGT. V lost 6 bases, J lost 1 base, and 9 bases lay in between.

The gene calls are TRBV15 and TRBJ1-1, with D possibly being TRBD1 (6 bases). Germline CDR1 and CDR2: LNHNV and YYDKDF (reference sequence). CDR3 length: 16 amino acids. Trimming pared 0 bases from V and 7 bases from J, leaving 18 bases between. The DNA for the CDR3 is TGTGCCACCAGCAGAGATCGGGGGGCCGCGTTCGGTGAAGCTTTCTTT. Its translation is CATSRDRGAAFGEAFF. Together with reference TRBV15 and TRBJ1-1, the CDR3 gives the full variable domain: DAMVIQNPRYQVTQFGKPVTLSCSQTLNHNVMYWYQQKSSQAPKLLFHYYDKDFNNEADTPDNFQSRRPNTSFCFLDIRSPGLGDTAMYLCATSRDRGAAFGEAFFGQGTRLTVV.

The rearrangement links TRBV6-6 to TRBJ1-4, with D possibly TRBD1 on 6 matching bases. CDR1 is MNHNY, CDR2 SVGAGI, per germline (reference sequence). The CDR3 has 14 amino acids. The germline V and J ends were trimmed by 1 base and 8 bases, with 11 bases remaining between them. CDR3 DNA sequence: TGTGCCAGCAGTTACTTCAGGGGTGGCGAAAAACTGTTTTTT. Translated: CASSYFRGGEKLFF.

The table lists this clone with a few counts. This chain's CDR3 is CASSFQRENTGELFF. The CDR3 DNA follows: TGTGCCAGCAGTTTCCAGCGAGAGAACACCGGGGAGCTGTTTTTT. This chain connects TRBV27 to TRBJ2-2; D is uncertain. CDR1 and CDR2 from the germline V gene are MNHEY and SMNVEV (reference sequence). V was shortened by 3 bases and J by 1 base, with 9 bases between the two germline ends. The CDR3 is 15 amino acids.

The J gene is TRBJ2-5, the V gene TRBV6-6; D gene unclear. Trimming shortened V by 2 bases and J by 2 bases, and 9 bases separated the two germline ends. The CDR3 covers 14 residues. The germline CDR1 and CDR2 sequences are MNHNY and SVGAGI (reference sequence). As DNA, the CDR3 is TGTGCCAGCAGTTACGAGGCAGCTCAAGAGACCCAGTACTTC. Encoded protein: CASSYEAAQETQYF.

CDR3 residues: CASRPQSEDENIQYF. CDR3 bases: TGTGCCAGCAGACCTCAGTCCGAGGATGAAAACATTCAGTACTTC. This chain joins TRBV7-9 and TRBJ2-4, with D unclear. This CDR3 has 15 amino acids. Germline assignment: CDR1 SEHNR and CDR2 FQNEAQ (reference sequence). The V gene lost 6 bases and the J gene lost 5 bases, with 17 bases spanning the gap.

V gene TRBV18 combines with J gene TRBJ2-7; 10 bases are a match to TRBD2. The CDR3 extends over 15 amino acids. The trim removed 3 bases at V and 4 bases at J, leaving 6 bases unmatched. Germline loops: CDR1 KGHSH, CDR2 LQKENI. This CDR3 is CASSPGLTSGYEQYF. DNA for the CDR3: TGTGCCAGCTCACCGGGGCTGACTAGCGGGTACGAGCAGTACTTC.

This clone was seen just once. V and J are TRBV7-9 and TRBJ2-1; 8 bases agree with TRBD2. CDR3 size: 15 residues. The J segment lost 3 bases and the V segment lost 4 bases, leaving 5 bases of the junction unmatched. Per germline, CDR1 SEHNR and CDR2 FQNEAQ (reference sequence). The CDR3: CASSSPGLGYNEQFF. The CDR3 DNA reads as TGTGCCAGCAGCTCACCGGGACTAGGCTACAATGAGCAGTTCTTC.

The chain recombines TRBV27 with TRBJ2-1; D remains ambiguous. The CDR3 contains 14 residues. The germline V gene has CDR1 MNHEY and CDR2 SMNVEV (reference sequence). V lost 5 bases and J lost 4, with 12 bases in between. CDR3 residues: CASSQGDGYNEQFF. The CDR3, as DNA: TGTGCCAGCAGTCAAGGAGATGGGTACAATGAGCAGTTCTTC.

The chain recombines TRBV6-5 with TRBJ2-1; perhaps TRBD2 as D (5 bases). The germline gives CDR1 MNHEY, CDR2 SVGAGI. Between the trimmed V and J ends, which lost 2 bases and 2 bases, there was a span of 13 bases. The CDR3 contains 16 residues. The CDR3 DNA sequence: TGTGCCAGCAGTTACGTTCCGGGATTTACCTACAATGAGCAGTTCTTC. Its protein is CASSYVPGFTYNEQFF.

CDR3 in amino acids: CAWSLGVGEQYF. In DNA form, the CDR3 reads TGTGCCTGGAGTTTAGGGGTGGGCGAGCAGTACTTC. The chain combines TRBV30 with TRBJ2-7; the D gene is possibly TRBD1 (5 bases). CDR3 size: 12 residues. Trimming cost V 2 bases and J 6 bases, with 11 bases left between them. Germline V lookup: CDR1 GTSNPN, CDR2 SVGIG (reference sequence).

V and J are TRBV9 and TRBJ2-5; D gene unclear. The CDR3 contains 15 residues. Germline V lookup: CDR1 SGDLS, CDR2 YYNGEE. V lost 0 bases and J lost 1, with 10 bases in between. The CDR3 spells CASSVADTIQETQYF. The CDR3 coding sequence is TGTGCCAGCAGCGTAGCCGATACTATCCAAGAGACCCAGTACTTC.

This clone was detected only a few times. The chain joins TRBV5-1 to TRBJ1-1; unclear D gene. CDR3 length: 15 residues. V gave up 1 base and J gave up 2 bases, with 12 bases separating them. Germline V gives CDR1 SGHRS, CDR2 YFSETQ. CDR3: CASSLQYTKNTEAFF. CDR3 bases: TGCGCCAGCAGCTTGCAGTACACGAAAAACACTGAAGCTTTCTTT. Full variable domain (outside the CDR3, taken from reference TRBV5-1 and TRBJ1-1): KAGVTQTPRYLIKTRGQQVTLSCSPISGHRSVSWYQQTPGQGLQFLFEYFSETQRNKGNFPGRFSGRQFSNSRSEMNVSTLELGDSALYLCASSLQYTKNTEAFFGQGTRLTVV.

The genes are TRBV11-3 and TRBJ1-1; weak D call: TRBD1 (6 bases). Germline V CDR1 and CDR2: SGHNT, YENEEA. With 2 bases removed from V and 1 base from J, the gap between germline ends came to 11 bases. The CDR3 has 15 amino acids. The CDR3 here is CASSLSWGQNTEAFF. The CDR3 nucleotides are TGTGCCAGCAGCTTAAGTTGGGGGCAGAACACTGAAGCTTTCTTT.

This clone was observed once. The same CDR3 also results from other DNA sequences found in this sample. CDR3 sequence (DNA): TGTGCCAGCAGCCTTGGGACAGTCTCCTACGAGCAGTACTTC. Protein: CASSLGTVSYEQYF. The gene calls are TRBV7-9 and TRBJ2-7; 7 nucleotides line up with TRBD1. Germline-derived CDR1 and CDR2 are SEHNR and FQNEAQ (reference sequence). The CDR3 totals 14 residues. V lost 5 bases and J lost 0; bases outside the gene matches: 4.

The chain employs TRBV7-9 and TRBJ1-2; perhaps TRBD1 as D (5 bases). Germline-derived CDR1 and CDR2 are SEHNR and FQNEAQ (reference sequence). This CDR3 is built from 12 residues. The V end was cut by 10 bases, the J end by 0 bases, with 9 bases between. The CDR3 is CATGGTNYGYTF. The CDR3 DNA is TGTGCCACCGGGGGGACTAACTATGGCTACACCTTC.

Worth noting for this clone: At the DNA level, this CDR3 is encoded by other sequences in the same sample as well. The V call is TRBV6-5, the J call TRBJ1-6; 9 bases agree with TRBD1. The CDR3 has 15 amino acids. The V gene end was trimmed by 3 bases and the J gene end by 8 bases; junction bases not matched to a gene: 5. The germline V gene has CDR1 MNHEY and CDR2 SVGAGI. CDR3 region: CASSYSGQGHSPLHF. The CDR3 DNA reads TGTGCCAGCAGTTATTCGGGACAGGGACATTCACCCCTCCACTTT.

The chain recombines TRBV30 with TRBJ2-7; a weak D match, TRBD2 (5 bases). CDR3 length: 12 amino acids. V was cut by 5 bases and J by 2 bases, with 10 bases left in between. Germline lookup yields CDR1 GTSNPN and CDR2 SVGIG (reference sequence). CDR3 DNA sequence: TGTGCCTGGGCCCGGGGTCCCTACGAGCAGTACTTC. Translated, it gives CAWARGPYEQYF.

This chain links TRBV21-1 with TRBJ2-6; the tabulated D call, TRBD1, remains unverified against the DNA. TRBV21-1 is termed a pseudogene. The CDR3 loop spans 16 amino acids. The CDR3 DNA reads TGTGCCAGCAGCACACAGGGTAGGATTGGGGCCAACGTCCTGACTTTC. It is translated as CASSTQGRIGANVLTF.